This T cell receptor (beta chain) was captured by sequencing in a study of CD8+ T cells in alopecia areata (dated 2018 in TCRdb). Study-wide context: The treated patients, all with moderate-to-severe alopecia areata, were enrolled in an open-label pilot trial of oral tofacitinib given at 5 to 10 mg twice daily. Patients received tofacitinib for 6 to 18 months and were then followed off drug for 6 months to check for delayed response and recurrence. In treated patients, disease severity was measured using the SALT score, which gives the percentage of scalp surface area affected. In both human patients and the C3H/HeJ mouse model, the study applied high-throughput TCRbeta sequencing to look at T cell clonal expansion in alopecia areata. On the human side, TCRbeta sequencing was run on scalp tissue and on sorted CD4+ and CD8+ peripheral blood T cells from healthy controls and from alopecia areata patients with either patchy or totalis/universalis disease. Patients on tofacitinib were biopsied at baseline and after 4 and 24 weeks of treatment, and several of the patients also had a later scalp biopsy. Clonality in the scalp was compared among normal scalp (n=4), patchy alopecia areata scalp (n=8), and alopecia totalis/universalis scalp (n=8). The RNA source kit depended on sample type: the PAXgene miRNA kit for fixed scalp, the miRNeasy kit for PBMCs, and the RNeasy kit for mouse skin. immunoSEQ multiplex PCR using 35 Vbeta forward primers and 13 Jbeta reverse primers was used to amplify TCRbeta CDR3 regions. Broad study findings and their caveats: Scalp clonality and the number of expanded CD8+ clones among the top 100 scalp clones were significantly decreased by tofacitinib. Unlike mouse skin, where gammadelta T cells dominate, normal human skin contains resident alphabeta T cells that get sequenced too, which complicates analysis of the scalp TCR repertoire. Compared with normal scalp, lesional scalp, particularly in alopecia totalis/universalis, had higher clonality and more expanded CD8+ clones, which suggests antigenic drive. Compared with mice, TCR sequences shared between patients were less clear, possibly partly because of HLA diversity across the patient population. Many expanded lesional clones persisted in scalp and blood during tofacitinib treatment, which may partly explain relapse after stopping treatment. Because the treated cohort was small and had only one nonresponder, larger studies are needed to examine links between baseline CD8+ expansion and response.

The time point label here, explained by the study, means: around 29 days on oral tofacitinib. The treatment or condition label, read with the paper, signifies: oral pan-JAK inhibitor, 5-10 mg twice daily. Lesional scalp punch biopsies and peripheral blood were collected from alopecia areata patients. PBMCs were isolated by density centrifugation and stained for CD3, CD4 and CD8, and CD4+ and CD8+ T cells were sorted on a FACSAria. Libraries were made using the immunoSEQ multiplex PCR assay. To provide template for TCR sequencing, every sample had RNA extracted and reverse transcribed into cDNA. SuperScript III was used to make first-strand cDNA, primed with a 2:1 mix of oligo-dT and random hexamers. A synthetic immune receptor repertoire was used to gauge amplification bias, and whatever bias remained was removed computationally. Processing in the source paper ran as follows. Raw reads were preprocessed to remove errors, and CDR3 was defined by IMGT conventions from the conserved cysteine to phenylalanine. To get clonality, Shannon entropy was normalized by log2 of the number of productive unique TCRs and the result was subtracted from 1. CD4 or CD8 identity of scalp clones was inferred by cross-referencing scalp TCRbeta sequences with sorted blood CD4 and CD8 repertoires. TCRdb limited this immuneACCESS table to in-frame rearrangements with V and J called. A share of clones is missing; checked studies link under half to unresolved V genes, and the rest is unexplained. The DNA was the basis for D and trimming; V, J and clone size are from that table. Within this sample are over 200,000 clones, with over 60% of them counted one time only. Roughly 4.2% of the sample lies in the top ten.

Concerning this clone itself: What this receptor recognizes is not known. No base quality information exists; no much larger clone differs at one position. Additional DNA sequences in this sample encode the identical CDR3.

The CDR3 holds 12 amino acids from the cysteine to the phenylalanine. Solely the CDR3 DNA is kept, with 36 bases framed from the first base. A distance of 8 bases separates the germline ends of V and J, which lose 4 bases and 2 bases respectively. Looking up the germline V gene yields CDR1 SQVTM and CDR2 ANQGSEA. This sample comprised CD4+ T cells sorted from blood, obtained at week 4, from a patient treated with tofacitinib. The chain links TRBV29-1 with TRBJ2-5, with the D gene not clear enough to name. The receptor was derived from a human donor with alopecia areata. The CDR3 here reads CSVGTVQETQYF. The DNA sequence is given as TGCAGCGTTGGAACAGTTCAAGAGACCCAGTACTTC.